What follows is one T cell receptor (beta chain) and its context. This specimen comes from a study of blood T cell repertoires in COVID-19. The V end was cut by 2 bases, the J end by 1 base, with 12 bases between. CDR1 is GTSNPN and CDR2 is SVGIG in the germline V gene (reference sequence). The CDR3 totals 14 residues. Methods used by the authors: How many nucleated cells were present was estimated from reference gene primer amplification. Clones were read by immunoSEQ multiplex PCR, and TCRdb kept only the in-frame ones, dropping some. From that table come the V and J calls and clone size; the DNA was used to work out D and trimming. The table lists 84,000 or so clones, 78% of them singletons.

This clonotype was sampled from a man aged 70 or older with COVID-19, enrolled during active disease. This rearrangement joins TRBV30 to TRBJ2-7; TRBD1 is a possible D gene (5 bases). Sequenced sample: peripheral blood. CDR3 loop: CAWSKMDNSYEQYF. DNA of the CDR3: TGTGCCTGGAGTAAAATGGACAATTCCTACGAGCAGTACTTC.